Listed below are T cell receptor beta chains from one sample, sequenced in a study of blood T cell repertoires in COVID-19. The table came from immunoSEQ multiplex PCR; TCRdb's copy has only in-frame clones and leaves some out. The table shows around 260,000 clones, with 80% to 85% occurring only once. Source material: peripheral blood. The receptors stem from a person between 70 and 80 years old with COVID-19, enrolled during active disease. Each CDR3 is given with its conserved first and last residue. The order of the fields is clone size, J gene, D gene, V gene, CDR3 protein, CDR3 DNA. A D gene is named only where the DNA matches it firmly. Expanded clones get a size class; other rows say once, few or many, or leave the size out.

clone_size: once
j_call: TRBJ2-4
d_call: TRBD1
v_call: TRBV27
cdr3_aa: CASSLSWTGRNIQYF
cdr3_nt: TGTGCCAGCAGTTTATCTTGGACAGGGAGAAACATTCAGTACTTC

clone_size: -
j_call: TRBJ2-1
d_call: TRBD1
v_call: TRBV5-1
cdr3_aa: CASSLTGGIGNEQFF
cdr3_nt: TGCGCCAGCAGCTTAACAGGGGGCATCGGCAATGAGCAGTTCTTC

clone_size: -
j_call: TRBJ2-1
d_call: TRBD2
v_call: TRBV7-3
cdr3_aa: CASSLGSVPSGRGEQFF
cdr3_nt: TGTGCCAGCAGCTTAGGTTCAGTCCCTAGCGGGAGGGGGGAGCAGTTCTTC

clone_size: -
j_call: TRBJ2-2
d_call: -
v_call: TRBV6-5
cdr3_aa: CASRPRSVGELFF
cdr3_nt: TGTGCCAGCAGACCCCGGTCGGTCGGGGAGCTGTTTTTT

clone_size: -
j_call: TRBJ2-2
d_call: -
v_call: TRBV3-1/TRBV3-2
cdr3_aa: CASSQAGELFF
cdr3_nt: TGTGCCAGCAGCCAAGCTGGGGAGCTGTTTTTT

clone_size: -
j_call: TRBJ2-3
d_call: TRBD2
v_call: TRBV2
cdr3_aa: CASSGTSGGGSRDTQYF
cdr3_nt: TGTGCCAGCAGTGGGACTAGCGGGGGGGGATCCAGGGATACGCAGTATTTT

clone_size: -
j_call: TRBJ1-2
d_call: TRBD1
v_call: TRBV2
cdr3_aa: CASSEEVPTGEGYTF
cdr3_nt: TGTGCCAGCAGTGAAGAAGTACCGACAGGGGAAGGCTACACCTTC

clone_size: -
j_call: TRBJ1-5
d_call: -
v_call: TRBV28
cdr3_aa: CASSLGQRWGPQHF
cdr3_nt: TGTGCCAGCAGTCTAGGACAGCGGTGGGGGCCCCAGCATTTT

clone_size: -
j_call: TRBJ1-4
d_call: -
v_call: TRBV2
cdr3_aa: CASSGNGGGNEKLFF
cdr3_nt: TGTGCCAGCAGTGGGAATGGGGGCGGGAATGAAAAACTGTTTTTT

clone_size: -
j_call: TRBJ1-1
d_call: -
v_call: TRBV5-1
cdr3_aa: CASSLTAMNTEAFF
cdr3_nt: TGCGCCAGCAGCTTGACAGCCATGAACACTGAAGCTTTCTTT

clone_size: -
j_call: TRBJ2-7
d_call: TRBD1
v_call: TRBV29-1
cdr3_aa: CSAATGDSEQYF
cdr3_nt: TGCAGCGCCGCCACAGGGGATTCCGAGCAGTACTTC

clone_size: -
j_call: TRBJ2-1
d_call: TRBD1
v_call: TRBV5-1
cdr3_aa: CASSSQGADEQFF
cdr3_nt: TGCGCCAGCAGCTCCCAGGGGGCTGATGAGCAGTTCTTC

clone_size: -
j_call: TRBJ2-2
d_call: TRBD2
v_call: TRBV27
cdr3_aa: CASSFRLAGGLNTGELFF
cdr3_nt: TGTGCCAGCAGTTTCAGACTAGCGGGGGGATTGAACACCGGGGAGCTGTTTTTT

clone_size: -
j_call: TRBJ2-7
d_call: -
v_call: TRBV11-2
cdr3_aa: CASSLDRLANYEQYF
cdr3_nt: TGTGCCAGCAGCTTAGACCGGCTAGCTAACTACGAGCAGTACTTC

clone_size: -
j_call: TRBJ1-3
d_call: -
v_call: TRBV3-1/TRBV3-2
cdr3_aa: CASSQVLGFVRRENTIYF
cdr3_nt: TGTGCCAGCAGCCAAGTTTTGGGTTTCGTGCGAAGGGAGAACACCATATATTTT

clone_size: once
j_call: TRBJ2-7
d_call: TRBD1
v_call: TRBV4-3
cdr3_aa: CASSQWGQGKTNSYEQYF
cdr3_nt: TGCGCCAGCAGCCAATGGGGACAGGGTAAGACGAATTCCTACGAGCAGTACTTC

clone_size: -
j_call: TRBJ1-6
d_call: TRBD1
v_call: TRBV28
cdr3_aa: CASSPPDRVKDSPLHF
cdr3_nt: TGTGCCAGCAGCCCTCCTGACAGGGTTAAGGATTCACCCCTCCACTTT

clone_size: -
j_call: TRBJ2-7
d_call: TRBD1
v_call: TRBV5-1
cdr3_aa: CASSLGGQGASEQYF
cdr3_nt: TGCGCCAGCAGCTTGGGTGGCCAGGGGGCCTCCGAGCAGTACTTC

clone_size: -
j_call: TRBJ2-1
d_call: -
v_call: TRBV3-1/TRBV3-2
cdr3_aa: CASSPALGSYNEQFF
cdr3_nt: TGTGCCAGCAGCCCCGCCCTCGGGTCCTACAATGAGCAGTTCTTC

clone_size: -
j_call: TRBJ1-6
d_call: TRBD1
v_call: TRBV5-1
cdr3_aa: CASSPRDRNSPLHF
cdr3_nt: TGCGCCAGCAGCCCCCGGGACAGGAATTCACCCCTCCACTTT

clone_size: -
j_call: TRBJ1-1
d_call: -
v_call: TRBV5-4
cdr3_aa: CASSRPLQGRNTEAFF
cdr3_nt: TGTGCCAGCAGCCGGCCCCTACAGGGAAGGAACACTGAAGCTTTCTTT

clone_size: -
j_call: TRBJ2-3
d_call: TRBD2
v_call: TRBV4-2
cdr3_aa: CASSPGGGTTDTQYF
cdr3_nt: TGTGCCAGCAGCCCCGGGGGGGGGACCACAGATACGCAGTATTTT

clone_size: -
j_call: TRBJ2-1
d_call: TRBD2
v_call: TRBV7-2
cdr3_aa: CASSLGGSGTSGRYEQFF
cdr3_nt: TGTGCCAGCAGCTTAGGGGGGTCAGGGACTAGCGGGAGATATGAGCAGTTCTTC

clone_size: -
j_call: TRBJ1-2
d_call: -
v_call: TRBV4-3
cdr3_aa: CASSQDMGLGNYGYTF
cdr3_nt: TGCGCCAGCAGCCAAGATATGGGACTCGGAAACTATGGCTACACCTTC

clone_size: once
j_call: TRBJ1-4
d_call: -
v_call: TRBV5-8
cdr3_aa: CASSLREGTGKNEKLFF
cdr3_nt: TGTGCCAGCAGCTTGAGGGAGGGAACCGGAAAGAATGAAAAACTGTTTTTT

clone_size: -
j_call: TRBJ2-3
d_call: -
v_call: TRBV10-3
cdr3_aa: CAISESGTRGADTQYF
cdr3_nt: TGTGCCATCAGTGAGTCGGGGACACGAGGCGCAGATACGCAGTATTTT

clone_size: few
j_call: TRBJ2-2
d_call: TRBD1
v_call: TRBV4-3
cdr3_aa: CASSQAQGANTGELFF
cdr3_nt: TGCGCCAGCAGCCAAGCCCAGGGGGCAAACACCGGGGAGCTGTTTTTT

clone_size: -
j_call: TRBJ1-2
d_call: -
v_call: TRBV5-4
cdr3_aa: CASSPRLAGLASYGYTF
cdr3_nt: TGTGCCAGCAGCCCGCGCCTGGCTGGGCTCGCTTCATATGGCTACACCTTC

clone_size: -
j_call: TRBJ2-7
d_call: TRBD1
v_call: TRBV7-8
cdr3_aa: CASRRDRAYEQYF
cdr3_nt: TGTGCCAGCAGACGGGACAGGGCCTACGAGCAGTACTTC

clone_size: -
j_call: TRBJ1-5
d_call: -
v_call: TRBV2
cdr3_aa: CASNAGIGNQPQHF
cdr3_nt: TGTGCCAGCAACGCGGGGATTGGCAATCAGCCCCAGCATTTT

clone_size: -
j_call: TRBJ1-1
d_call: -
v_call: TRBV7-9
cdr3_aa: CASSVIGVGDTEAFF
cdr3_nt: TGTGCCAGCAGCGTCATAGGGGTAGGTGACACTGAAGCTTTCTTT

clone_size: -
j_call: TRBJ2-7
d_call: TRBD1
v_call: TRBV6-5
cdr3_aa: CASRESDRGGYEQYF
cdr3_nt: TGTGCCAGCAGAGAGTCCGACAGGGGAGGCTACGAGCAGTACTTC

clone_size: -
j_call: TRBJ2-4
d_call: TRBD2
v_call: TRBV6-6
cdr3_aa: CASRGEGINIQYF
cdr3_nt: TGTGCCAGCAGGGGGGAGGGGATAAACATTCAGTACTTC

clone_size: -
j_call: TRBJ1-4
d_call: -
v_call: TRBV20-1
cdr3_aa: CSALYGEKLFF
cdr3_nt: TGCAGTGCCCTGTACGGTGAAAAACTGTTTTTT

clone_size: once
j_call: TRBJ1-6
d_call: -
v_call: TRBV27
cdr3_aa: CASSSDVRNNSPLHF
cdr3_nt: TGTGCCAGCAGTTCAGATGTGAGGAATAATTCACCCCTCCACTTT

clone_size: -
j_call: TRBJ1-1
d_call: TRBD1
v_call: TRBV5-6
cdr3_aa: CASRKTGQGPIAGAFF
cdr3_nt: TGTGCCAGCAGAAAGACGGGACAGGGGCCGATTGCGGGAGCTTTCTTT

clone_size: once
j_call: TRBJ2-3
d_call: -
v_call: TRBV3-1/TRBV3-2
cdr3_aa: CASSQGPSTDTQYF
cdr3_nt: TGTGCCAGCAGCCAGGGGCCAAGCACAGATACGCAGTATTTT

clone_size: -
j_call: TRBJ1-3
d_call: -
v_call: TRBV28
cdr3_aa: CARDTGAHTIYF
cdr3_nt: TGTGCCCGGGACACCGGAGCCCACACCATATATTTT

clone_size: few
j_call: TRBJ1-3
d_call: -
v_call: TRBV9
cdr3_aa: CASSTGVGGNTIYF
cdr3_nt: TGTGCCAGCAGCACGGGGGTAGGAGGAAACACCATATATTTT

clone_size: -
j_call: TRBJ1-5
d_call: -
v_call: TRBV6-2/TRBV6-3
cdr3_aa: CASRPIGTNSNQPQHF
cdr3_nt: TGTGCCAGCAGGCCTATCGGGACAAATAGCAATCAGCCCCAGCATTTT

clone_size: -
j_call: TRBJ2-5
d_call: TRBD2
v_call: TRBV11-2
cdr3_aa: CASSPRALAGGHETQYF
cdr3_nt: TGTGCCAGCAGCCCTAGGGCCCTAGCGGGGGGGCATGAGACCCAGTACTTC